The present TCR beta chain was sequenced within a study of patients and donors after allogeneic stem cell transplantation. The V gene's germline CDR1 is SGHVS and CDR2 FQNEAQ. This CDR3 is 14 amino acids long. Trimming cost V 1 base and J 6 bases; bases outside gene matches: 4. MiXCR, applied by TCRdb to the RT-PCR reads, yields one record per CDR3 protein. The table has around 23,000 distinct CDR3 sequences, around 29% seen once; the top ten hold less than 60%. This chain joins TRBV7-8 and TRBJ1-1, with 8 bases fitting TRBD1. The receptor was derived from a human donor who was either an allogeneic HSCT recipient or a stem cell or donor lymphocyte infusion donor (not recorded which). It is not recorded whose cells these are; they may come from a transplant donor. Sequenced sample: blood, either unsorted or a sorted T cell fraction (not recorded which). CDR3 protein: CASSLVQGASEAFF. The CDR3 DNA follows: TGTGCCAGCAGCTTAGTCCAGGGGGCGTCTGAAGCTTTCTTT.